The T cell receptor beta chain described here comes from a study of shared clonotypes between healthy human individuals. Clones were sequenced by immunoSEQ multiplex PCR, and TCRdb holds only the in-frame ones, with some missing. The sample lists almost 750,000 clones, roughly 72% occurring once. This CDR3 is built from 16 residues. Germline assignment: CDR1 SEHNR and CDR2 FQNEAQ (reference sequence). Trimming took 0 bases from V and 2 from J, leaving 14 bases between them. The sequenced sample was memory CD4+ T cells sorted from blood. Sample subset: CD45RA-negative fraction. This chain uses TRBV7-9 with TRBJ2-7; D may be TRBD1 or TRBD2 (5 bases each). The TCR comes from a woman in her 30s in good health. The CDR3 protein is CASSLAQGRRAYEQYF. As DNA, the CDR3 is TGTGCCAGCAGCTTAGCGCAGGGACGACGAGCCTACGAGCAGTACTTC.